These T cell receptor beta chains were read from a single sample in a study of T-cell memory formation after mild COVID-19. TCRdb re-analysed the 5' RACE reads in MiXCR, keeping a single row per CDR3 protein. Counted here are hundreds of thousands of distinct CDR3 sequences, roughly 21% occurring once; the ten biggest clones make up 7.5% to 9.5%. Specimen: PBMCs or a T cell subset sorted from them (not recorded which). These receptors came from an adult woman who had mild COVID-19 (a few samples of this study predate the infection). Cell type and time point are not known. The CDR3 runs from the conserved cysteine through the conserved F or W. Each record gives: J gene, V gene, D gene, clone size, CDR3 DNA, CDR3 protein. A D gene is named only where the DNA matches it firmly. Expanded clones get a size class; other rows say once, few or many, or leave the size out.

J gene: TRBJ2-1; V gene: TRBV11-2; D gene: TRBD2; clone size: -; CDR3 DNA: TGTGCCAGCAGCTTAGTACGCGGGAGGGCCCTCAATGAGCAGTTCTTC; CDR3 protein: CASSLVRGRALNEQFF
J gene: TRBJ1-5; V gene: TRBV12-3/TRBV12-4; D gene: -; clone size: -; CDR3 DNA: TGTGCCAGCAGTCCTCTTTTAGCTACAGGGTTGAAGGGACAGCCCCAGCATTTT; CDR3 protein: CASSPLLATGLKGQPQHF
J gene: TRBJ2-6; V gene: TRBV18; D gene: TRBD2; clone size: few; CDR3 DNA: TGTGCCAGCTCCCAAAGCGGGGGGCAAGGGGCCAACGTCCTGACTTTC; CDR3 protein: CASSQSGGQGANVLTF
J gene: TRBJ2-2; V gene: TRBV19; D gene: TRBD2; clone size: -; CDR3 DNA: TGTGCCAGTAGTCCGGGACTAGCGGGAGGCCCGAACACCGGGGAGCTGTTTTTT; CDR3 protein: CASSPGLAGGPNTGELFF
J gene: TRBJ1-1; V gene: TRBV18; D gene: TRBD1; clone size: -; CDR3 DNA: TGTGCCAGCTCACCGGGACAGGGACTCGGGCCGGAAGCTTTCTTT; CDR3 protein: CASSPGQGLGPEAFF
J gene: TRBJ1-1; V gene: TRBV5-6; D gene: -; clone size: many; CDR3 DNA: TGTGCCAGCAGCTTGCGACAGATGAACACTGAAGCTTTCTTT; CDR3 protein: CASSLRQMNTEAFF
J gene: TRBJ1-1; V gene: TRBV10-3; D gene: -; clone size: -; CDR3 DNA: TGTGCCACCCGTCGGACAAGACCAGACACTGAAGCTTTCTTT; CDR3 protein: CATRRTRPDTEAFF
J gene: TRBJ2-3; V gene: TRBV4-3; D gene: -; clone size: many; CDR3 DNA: TGCGCCAGCAGCCAAGACCCGTTATTCGGGAGCAACACAGATACGCAGTATTTT; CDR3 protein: CASSQDPLFGSNTDTQYF
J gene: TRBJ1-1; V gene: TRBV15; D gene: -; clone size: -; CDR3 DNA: TGTGCCACCAGCCTCGGAGGGTACACTGAAGCTTTCTTT; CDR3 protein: CATSLGGYTEAFF
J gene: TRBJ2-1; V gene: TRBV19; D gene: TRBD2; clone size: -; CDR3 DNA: TGTGCCTCCGGACTAGCGGGAGGGCGTTCCAATGAGCAGTTCTTC; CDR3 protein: CASGLAGGRSNEQFF
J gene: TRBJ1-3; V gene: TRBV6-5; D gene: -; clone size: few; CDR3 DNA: TGTGCCAGCAGTTACACGGATAGGGGCACCATATATTTT; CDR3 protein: CASSYTDRGTIYF
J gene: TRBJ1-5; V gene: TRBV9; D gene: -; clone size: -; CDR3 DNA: TGTGCCAGCAGCGCCGGGGGAGGGATCAAGCCCCAGCATTTT; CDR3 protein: CASSAGGGIKPQHF
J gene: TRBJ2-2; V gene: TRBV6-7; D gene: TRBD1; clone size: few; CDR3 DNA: TGTGCCAGCAGAACAGGGGTGGCAAGCGGGGAGCTGTTTTTT; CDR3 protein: CASRTGVASGELFF
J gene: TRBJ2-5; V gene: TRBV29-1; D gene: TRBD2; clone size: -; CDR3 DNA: TGCAGCGTTGAAGACTTTAGGACTAGCGGGGGAGGTAGGGAGACCCAGTACTTC; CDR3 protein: CSVEDFRTSGGGRETQYF
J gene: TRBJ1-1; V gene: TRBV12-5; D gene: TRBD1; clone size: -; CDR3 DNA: TGTGCTAGTGGCCAAACAGGGGAGCCCACTGAAGCTTTCTTT; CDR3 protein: CASGQTGEPTEAFF
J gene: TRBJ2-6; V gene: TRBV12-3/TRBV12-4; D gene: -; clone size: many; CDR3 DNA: TGTGCCAGCAGTCTGAGCTCTGGGGCCAACGTCCTGACTTTC; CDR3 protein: CASSLSSGANVLTF
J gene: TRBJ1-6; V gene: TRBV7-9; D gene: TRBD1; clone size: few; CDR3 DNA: TGTGCCAGCAGCGAGGGGACAGGGGGAGCTAATTCACCCCTCCACTTT; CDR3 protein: CASSEGTGGANSPLHF
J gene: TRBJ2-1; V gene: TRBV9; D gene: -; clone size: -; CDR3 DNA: TGTGCCAGCAGCGTAGGAGTGGGTGAGCAGTTCTTC; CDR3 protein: CASSVGVGEQFF
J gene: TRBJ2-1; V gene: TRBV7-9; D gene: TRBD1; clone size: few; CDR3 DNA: TGTGCCAGCCCGAGGGACAGCAATTCGGATGAGCAGTTCTTC; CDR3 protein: CASPRDSNSDEQFF
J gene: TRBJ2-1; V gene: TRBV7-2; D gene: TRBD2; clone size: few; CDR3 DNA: TGTGCCAGCAGCTTAGGAGGACTAGCGGGCAATGAGCAGTTCTTC; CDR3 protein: CASSLGGLAGNEQFF
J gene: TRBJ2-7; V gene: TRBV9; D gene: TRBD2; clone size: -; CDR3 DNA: TGTGCCAGCAGCGTGGCTAGCGGGATGGACGAGCAGTACTTC; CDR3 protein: CASSVASGMDEQYF
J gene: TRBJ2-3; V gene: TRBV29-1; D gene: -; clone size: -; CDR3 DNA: TGCAGCGTTGACGGCGGTGGAAGCACAGATACGCAGTATTTT; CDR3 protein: CSVDGGGSTDTQYF
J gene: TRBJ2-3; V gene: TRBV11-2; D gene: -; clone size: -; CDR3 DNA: TGTGCCAGCAGCTTCTTGCTTCTGACAGATACGCAGTATTTT; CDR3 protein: CASSFLLLTDTQYF